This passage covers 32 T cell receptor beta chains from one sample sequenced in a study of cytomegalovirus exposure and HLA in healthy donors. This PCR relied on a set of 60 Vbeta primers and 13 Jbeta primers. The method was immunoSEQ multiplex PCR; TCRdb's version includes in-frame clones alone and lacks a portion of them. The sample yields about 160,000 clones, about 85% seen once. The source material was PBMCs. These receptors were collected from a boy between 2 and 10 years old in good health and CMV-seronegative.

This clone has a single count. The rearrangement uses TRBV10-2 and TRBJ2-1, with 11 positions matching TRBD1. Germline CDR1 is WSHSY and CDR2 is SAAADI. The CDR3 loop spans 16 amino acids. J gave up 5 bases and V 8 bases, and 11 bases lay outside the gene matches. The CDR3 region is CASPRAGQGGNNEQFF. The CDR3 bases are TGCGCCAGCCCCAGGGCGGGACAGGGGGGAAACAATGAGCAGTTCTTC.

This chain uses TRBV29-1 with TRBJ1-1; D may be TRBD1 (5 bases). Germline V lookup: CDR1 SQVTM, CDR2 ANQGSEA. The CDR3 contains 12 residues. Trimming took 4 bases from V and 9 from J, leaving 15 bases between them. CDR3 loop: CSVVTLTEKAFF. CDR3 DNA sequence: TGCAGCGTTGTAACACTGACAGAAAAAGCTTTCTTT.

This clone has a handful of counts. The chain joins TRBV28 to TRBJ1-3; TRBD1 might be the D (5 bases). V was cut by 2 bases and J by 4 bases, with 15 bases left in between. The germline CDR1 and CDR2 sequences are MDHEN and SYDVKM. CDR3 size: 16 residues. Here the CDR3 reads CASSLLPGPWGNTIYF. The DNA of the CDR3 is TGTGCCAGCAGTTTACTCCCAGGGCCTTGGGGAAACACCATATATTTT.

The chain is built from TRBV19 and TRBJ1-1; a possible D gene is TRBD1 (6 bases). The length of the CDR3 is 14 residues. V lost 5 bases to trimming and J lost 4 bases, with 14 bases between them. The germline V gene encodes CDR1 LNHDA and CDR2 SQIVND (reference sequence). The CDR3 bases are TGTGCCAGTAGTGTGACAGGTCGTGGCACTGAAGCTTTCTTT. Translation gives CASSVTGRGTEAFF.

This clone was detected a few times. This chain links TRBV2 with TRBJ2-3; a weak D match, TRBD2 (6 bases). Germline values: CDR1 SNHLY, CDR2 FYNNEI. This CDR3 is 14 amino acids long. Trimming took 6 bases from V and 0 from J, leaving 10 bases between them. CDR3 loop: CASRRDCSTDTQYF. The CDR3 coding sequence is TGTGCCAGCAGGCGGGACTGCAGCACAGATACGCAGTATTTT.

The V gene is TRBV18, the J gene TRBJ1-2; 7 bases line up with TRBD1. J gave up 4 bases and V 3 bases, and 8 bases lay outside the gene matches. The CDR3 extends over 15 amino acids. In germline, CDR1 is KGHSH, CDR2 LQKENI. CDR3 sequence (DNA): TGTGCCAGCTCACCTTCGGACAGGTTATCCTATGGCTACACCTTC. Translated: CASSPSDRLSYGYTF.

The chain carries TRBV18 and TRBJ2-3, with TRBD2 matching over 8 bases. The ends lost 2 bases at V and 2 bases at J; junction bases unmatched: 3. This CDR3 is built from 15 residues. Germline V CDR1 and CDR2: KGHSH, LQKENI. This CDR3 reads CASSPAGGSTDTQYF. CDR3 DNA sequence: TGTGCCAGCTCACCAGCGGGAGGCTCCACAGATACGCAGTATTTT.

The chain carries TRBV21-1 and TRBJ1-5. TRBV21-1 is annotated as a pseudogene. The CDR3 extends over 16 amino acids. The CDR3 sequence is CASSQWGGPLNQPQHF. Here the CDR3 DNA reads TGTGCCAGCAGCCAATGGGGGGGGCCTCTCAATCAGCCCCAGCATTTT.

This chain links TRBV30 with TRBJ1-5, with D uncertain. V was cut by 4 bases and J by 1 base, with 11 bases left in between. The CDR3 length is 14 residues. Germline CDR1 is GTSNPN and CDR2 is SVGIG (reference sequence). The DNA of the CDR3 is TGTGCCTGGACTCCCCGGGGAAGCAATCAGCCCCAGCATTTT. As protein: CAWTPRGSNQPQHF.

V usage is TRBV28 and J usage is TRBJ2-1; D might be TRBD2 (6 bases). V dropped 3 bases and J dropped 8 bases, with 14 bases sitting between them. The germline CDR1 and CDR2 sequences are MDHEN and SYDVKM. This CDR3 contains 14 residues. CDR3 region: CASSFINGGDEQFF. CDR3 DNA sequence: TGTGCCAGCAGTTTTATAAACGGGGGTGATGAGCAGTTCTTC.

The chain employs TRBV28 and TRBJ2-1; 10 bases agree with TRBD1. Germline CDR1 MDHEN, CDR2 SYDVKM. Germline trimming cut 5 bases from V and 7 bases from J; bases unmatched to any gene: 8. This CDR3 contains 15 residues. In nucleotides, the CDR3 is TGTGCCAGCAGTCCGGGACAGGGGACTAAGAATGAGCAGTTCTTC. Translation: CASSPGQGTKNEQFF.

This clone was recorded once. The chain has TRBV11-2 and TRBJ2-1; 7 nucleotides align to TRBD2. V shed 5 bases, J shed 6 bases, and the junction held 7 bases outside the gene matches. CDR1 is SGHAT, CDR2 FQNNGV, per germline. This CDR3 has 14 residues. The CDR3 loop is CASSKTSMGNEQFF. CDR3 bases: TGTGCCAGCAGCAAGACTAGCATGGGCAATGAGCAGTTCTTC. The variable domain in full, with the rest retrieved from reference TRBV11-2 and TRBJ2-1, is EAGVAQSPRYKIIEKRQSVAFWCNPISGHATLYWYQQILGQGPKLLIQFQNNGVVDDSQLPKDRFSAERLKGVDSTLKIQPAKLEDSAVYLCASSKTSMGNEQFFGPGTRLTVL.

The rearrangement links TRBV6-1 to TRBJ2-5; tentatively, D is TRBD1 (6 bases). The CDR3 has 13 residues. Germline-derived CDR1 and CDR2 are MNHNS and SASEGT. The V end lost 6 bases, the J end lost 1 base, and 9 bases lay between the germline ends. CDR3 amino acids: CASSRGFQETQYF. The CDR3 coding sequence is TGTGCCAGCAGCAGGGGTTTCCAAGAGACCCAGTACTTC.

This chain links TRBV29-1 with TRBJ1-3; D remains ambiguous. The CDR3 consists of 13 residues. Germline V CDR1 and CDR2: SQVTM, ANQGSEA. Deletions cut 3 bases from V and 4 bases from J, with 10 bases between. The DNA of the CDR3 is TGCAGCGTTGAGGAGCAGTTGGGAAACACCATATATTTT. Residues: CSVEEQLGNTIYF.

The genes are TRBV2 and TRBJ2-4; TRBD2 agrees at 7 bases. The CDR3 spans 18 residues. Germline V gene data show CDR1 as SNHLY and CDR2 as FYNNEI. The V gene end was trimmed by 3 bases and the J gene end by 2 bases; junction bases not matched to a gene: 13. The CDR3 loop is CASSDGLGRGASKNIQYF. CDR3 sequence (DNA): TGTGCCAGCAGTGACGGGCTGGGGAGGGGCGCATCCAAAAACATTCAGTACTTC.

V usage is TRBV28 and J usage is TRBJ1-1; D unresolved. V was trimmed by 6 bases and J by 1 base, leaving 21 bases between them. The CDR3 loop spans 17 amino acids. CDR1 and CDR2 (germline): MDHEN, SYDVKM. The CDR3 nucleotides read TGTGCCAGCAGACCCCCAGGAGGGCTTATGCGGAACACTGAAGCTTTCTTT. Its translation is CASRPPGGLMRNTEAFF.

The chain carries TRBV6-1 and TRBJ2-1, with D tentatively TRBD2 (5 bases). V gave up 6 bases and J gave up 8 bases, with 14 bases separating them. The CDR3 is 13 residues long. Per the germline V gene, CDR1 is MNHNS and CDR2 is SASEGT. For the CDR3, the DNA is TGTGCCAGCAGAGCGGACTTCCCCGATGAGCAGTTCTTC. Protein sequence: CASRADFPDEQFF.

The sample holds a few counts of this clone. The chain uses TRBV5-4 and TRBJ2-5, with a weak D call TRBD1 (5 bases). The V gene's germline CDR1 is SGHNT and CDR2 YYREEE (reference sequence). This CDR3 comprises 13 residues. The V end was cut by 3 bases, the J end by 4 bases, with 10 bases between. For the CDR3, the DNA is TGTGCCAGCAGCTATCAGGGTTTAGAGACCCAGTACTTC. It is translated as CASSYQGLETQYF. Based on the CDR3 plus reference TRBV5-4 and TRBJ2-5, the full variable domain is ETGVTQSPTHLIKTRGQQVTLRCSSQSGHNTVSWYQQALGQGPQFIFQYYREEENGRGNFPPRFSGLQFPNYSSELNVNALELDDSALYLCASSYQGLETQYFGPGTRLLVL.

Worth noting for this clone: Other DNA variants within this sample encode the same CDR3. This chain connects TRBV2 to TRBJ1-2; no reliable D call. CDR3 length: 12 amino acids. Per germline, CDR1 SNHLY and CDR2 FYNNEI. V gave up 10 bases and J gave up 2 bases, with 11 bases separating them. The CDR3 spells CATRDRNYGYTF. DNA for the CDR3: TGTGCCACTAGAGACCGGAACTATGGCTACACCTTC.

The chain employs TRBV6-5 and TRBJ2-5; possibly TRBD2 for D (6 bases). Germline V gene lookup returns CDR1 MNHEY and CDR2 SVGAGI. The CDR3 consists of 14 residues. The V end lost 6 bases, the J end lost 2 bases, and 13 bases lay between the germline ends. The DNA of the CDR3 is TGTGCCAGCAGGCGCAATCTAGCGCAAGAGACCCAGTACTTC. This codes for CASRRNLAQETQYF.

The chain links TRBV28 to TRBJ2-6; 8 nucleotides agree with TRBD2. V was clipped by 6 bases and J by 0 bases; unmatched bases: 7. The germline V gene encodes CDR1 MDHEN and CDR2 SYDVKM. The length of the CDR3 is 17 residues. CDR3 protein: CASRAGGPFSGANVLTF. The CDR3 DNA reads TGTGCCAGCAGGGCGGGAGGTCCCTTCTCTGGGGCCAACGTCCTGACTTTC.

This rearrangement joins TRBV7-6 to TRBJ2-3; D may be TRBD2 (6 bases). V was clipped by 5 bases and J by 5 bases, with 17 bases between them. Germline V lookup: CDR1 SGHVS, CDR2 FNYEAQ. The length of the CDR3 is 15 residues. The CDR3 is CASSARAPRGDTQYF. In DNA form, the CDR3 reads TGTGCCAGCAGCGCCCGGGCCCCGCGGGGAGATACGCAGTATTTT.

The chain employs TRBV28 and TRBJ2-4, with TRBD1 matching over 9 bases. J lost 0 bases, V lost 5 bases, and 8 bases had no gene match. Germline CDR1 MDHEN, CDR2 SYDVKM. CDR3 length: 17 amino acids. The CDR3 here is CASSQGTGSLAKNIQYF. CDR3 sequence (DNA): TGTGCCAGCAGTCAAGGGACAGGGTCCCTAGCCAAAAACATTCAGTACTTC. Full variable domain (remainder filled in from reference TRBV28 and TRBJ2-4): DVKVTQSSRYLVKRTGEKVFLECVQDMDHENMFWYRQDPGLGLRLIYFSYDVKMKEKGDIPEGYSVSREKKERFSLILESASTNQTSMYLCASSQGTGSLAKNIQYFGAGTRLSVL.

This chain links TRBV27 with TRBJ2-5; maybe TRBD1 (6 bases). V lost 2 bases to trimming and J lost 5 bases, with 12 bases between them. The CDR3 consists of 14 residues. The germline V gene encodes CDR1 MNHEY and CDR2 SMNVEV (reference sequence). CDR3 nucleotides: TGTGCCAGCAGTTTACAGGGGATAGGGGAGACCCAGTACTTC. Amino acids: CASSLQGIGETQYF.

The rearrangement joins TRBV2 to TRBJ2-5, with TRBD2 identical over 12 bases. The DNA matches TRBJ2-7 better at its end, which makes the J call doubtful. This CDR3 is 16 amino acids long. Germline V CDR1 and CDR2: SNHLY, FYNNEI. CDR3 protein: CASSEAGLAGWYEQYF. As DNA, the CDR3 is TGTGCCAGCAGTGAAGCTGGACTAGCGGGATGGTACGAGCAGTACTTC.

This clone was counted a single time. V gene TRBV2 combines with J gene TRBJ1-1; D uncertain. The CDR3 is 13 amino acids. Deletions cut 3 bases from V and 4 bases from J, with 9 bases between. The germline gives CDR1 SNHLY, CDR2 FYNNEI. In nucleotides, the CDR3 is TGTGCCAGCAGTGACACTGTGATCACTGAAGCTTTCTTT. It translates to CASSDTVITEAFF. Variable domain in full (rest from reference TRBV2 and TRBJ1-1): EPEVTQTPSHQVTQMGQEVILRCVPISNHLYFYWYRQILGQKVEFLVSFYNNEISEKSEIFDDQFSVERPDGSNFTLKIRSTKLEDSAMYFCASSDTVITEAFFGQGTRLTVV.

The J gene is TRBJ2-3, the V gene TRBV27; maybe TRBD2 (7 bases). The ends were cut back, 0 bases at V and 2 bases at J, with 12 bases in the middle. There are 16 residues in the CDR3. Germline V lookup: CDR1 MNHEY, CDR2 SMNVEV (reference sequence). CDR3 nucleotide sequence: TGTGCCAGCAGTTTATCGAGAGGGGGGGTCACAGATACGCAGTATTTT. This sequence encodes CASSLSRGGVTDTQYF.

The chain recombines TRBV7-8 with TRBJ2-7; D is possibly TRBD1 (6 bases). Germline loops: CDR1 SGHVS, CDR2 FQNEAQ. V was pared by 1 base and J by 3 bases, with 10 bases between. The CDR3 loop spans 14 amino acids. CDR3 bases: TGTGCCAGCAGCTTAGGCGGACAGATCTACGAGCAGTACTTC. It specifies CASSLGGQIYEQYF.

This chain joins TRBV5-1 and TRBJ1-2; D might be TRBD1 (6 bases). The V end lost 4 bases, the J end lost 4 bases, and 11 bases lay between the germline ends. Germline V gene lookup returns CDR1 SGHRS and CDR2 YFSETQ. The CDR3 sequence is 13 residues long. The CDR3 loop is CASSQTGPYGYTF. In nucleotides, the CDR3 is TGCGCCAGCAGCCAAACAGGGCCCTATGGCTACACCTTC.

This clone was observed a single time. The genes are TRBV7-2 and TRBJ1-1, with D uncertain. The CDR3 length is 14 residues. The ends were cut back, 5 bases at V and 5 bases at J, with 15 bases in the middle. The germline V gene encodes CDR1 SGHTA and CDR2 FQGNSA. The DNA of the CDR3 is TGTGCCAGCAGCCTCGGGTTAGTGAGAACTGAAGCTTTCTTT. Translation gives CASSLGLVRTEAFF.

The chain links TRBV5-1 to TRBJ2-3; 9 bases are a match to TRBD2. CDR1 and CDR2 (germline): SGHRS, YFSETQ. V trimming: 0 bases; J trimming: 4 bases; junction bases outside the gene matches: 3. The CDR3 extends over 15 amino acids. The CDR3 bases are TGCGCCAGCAGCTTGGTGCGGGGGGGCCCAGATACGCAGTATTTT. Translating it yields CASSLVRGGPDTQYF.

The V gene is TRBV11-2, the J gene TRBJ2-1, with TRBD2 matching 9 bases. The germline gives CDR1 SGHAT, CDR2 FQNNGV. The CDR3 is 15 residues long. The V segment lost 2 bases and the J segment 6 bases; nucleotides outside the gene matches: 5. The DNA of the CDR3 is TGTGCCAGCAGCTTAACCAGCGGGGGGATCAATGAGCAGTTCTTC. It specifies CASSLTSGGINEQFF.